The 18 T cell receptor beta chains in this list originate from one sample, sequenced in a study of shared clonotypes between healthy human individuals (dated by TCRdb to 2018 to 2020). The library was generated by the immunoSEQ multiplex PCR assay. The source is immuneACCESS, and TCRdb retained only in-frame sequences with V and J called. Part of the clones is not carried over; for the studies checked, unresolved V genes explain less than half of this, and the remainder is unexplained. The sample table holds about 800,000 clones, of which just over 95% were seen once. The ten largest account for 0.2% to 0.25% of the sample. CD8 naive samples consisted of CD45RO-negative cells that were positively selected for CCR7, yielding a CD45RA+CCR7+ population without TemRA cells. Sample: naive CD8+ T cells sorted from blood. This specimen's cell subset or site label, interpreted: CD45RA+CCR7+. The receptors here all came from a man younger than 40 in good health.

The chain is built from TRBV6-5 and TRBJ2-7; unclear D gene. With 9 bases removed from V and 6 bases from J, the gap between germline ends came to 9 bases. CDR3 length: 10 residues. Germline loops: CDR1 MNHEY, CDR2 SVGAGI. The CDR3 is CARKGSEQYF. CDR3 nucleotides: TGTGCCAGGAAGGGATCCGAGCAGTACTTC.

The genes are TRBV11-2 and TRBJ2-7, with 7 bases fitting TRBD1. The V and J ends lost 8 bases and 3 bases, in that order; junction bases with no gene match: 16. Germline-derived CDR1 and CDR2 are SGHAT and FQNNGV. The CDR3 totals 16 residues. CDR3: CASGTIRGTESYEQYF. DNA for the CDR3: TGTGCCAGCGGAACCATAAGGGGGACAGAGAGCTACGAGCAGTACTTC. Based on the CDR3 plus reference TRBV11-2 and TRBJ2-7, the full variable domain is EAGVAQSPRYKIIEKRQSVAFWCNPISGHATLYWYQQILGQGPKLLIQFQNNGVVDDSQLPKDRFSAERLKGVDSTLKIQPAKLEDSAVYLCASGTIRGTESYEQYFGPGTRLTVT.

This chain uses TRBV29-1 with TRBJ1-1, with a possible D match to TRBD1 (5 bases). The CDR3 extends over 11 amino acids. V lost 4 bases and J lost 6, with 9 bases in between. Germline V gene data show CDR1 as SQVTM and CDR2 as ANQGSEA. CDR3 protein: CSVVFRAEAFF. CDR3 nucleotides: TGCAGCGTTGTTTTCAGGGCTGAAGCTTTCTTT.

The chain joins TRBV7-6 to TRBJ2-7, with 9 bases lining up with TRBD1. The CDR3 is 16 residues long. J lost 1 base, V lost 5 bases, and 9 bases had no gene match. Per germline, CDR1 SGHVS and CDR2 FNYEAQ. The CDR3 nucleotides are TGTGCCAGCAGCCTTACGTTAGGGACAGGGTCCTACGAGCAGTACTTC. Amino acid sequence: CASSLTLGTGSYEQYF.

The genes are TRBV25-1 and TRBJ2-2, with 12 bases lining up with TRBD2. V dropped 7 bases and J dropped 6; count of bases not matched to a gene: 9. Germline V gene sequence: CDR1 MGHDK, CDR2 SYGVNS. This CDR3 region has 16 residues. This chain's CDR3 is CASIRTSGIAPGELFF. The CDR3 DNA follows: TGTGCCAGCATACGGACTAGCGGGATAGCACCCGGGGAGCTGTTTTTT.

The gene calls are TRBV4-3 and TRBJ2-2; either TRBD1 or TRBD2 may fit D (5 bases each). Germline values: CDR1 LGHNA, CDR2 YSLEER. Trimming cost V 4 bases and J 7 bases, with 16 bases left between them. CDR3 length: 15 residues. CDR3 amino acids: CASSPRVGADGELFF. In DNA form, the CDR3 reads TGCGCCAGCAGCCCGAGGGTTGGGGCGGACGGGGAGCTGTTTTTT.

This sequence joins TRBV27 and TRBJ2-1; 9 positions match TRBD1. J gave up 4 bases and V 6 bases, and 7 bases lay outside the gene matches. CDR1 is MNHEY and CDR2 is SMNVEV in the germline V gene (reference sequence). This CDR3 has 15 residues. CDR3 residues: CASSVRDRVYNEQFF. The CDR3 DNA is TGTGCCAGCAGCGTCCGGGACAGGGTTTACAATGAGCAGTTCTTC.

The chain has TRBV5-6 and TRBJ1-2; TRBD1 agrees at 9 bases. Germline CDR1 reads SGHDT; CDR2 reads YYEEEE. Losses at the gene ends were 0 bases for V and 10 bases for J; bases not matched to a gene: 1. The CDR3 runs 12 residues. CDR3 nucleotide sequence: TGTGCCAGCAGCTTGGGGACAGGGGTCTACACCTTC. Translation gives CASSLGTGVYTF.

A remark on this clone: Mismatch with germline at one junction end may stem from a read error. The CDR3 protein is CASSPFAAGNPEAFF. DNA of the CDR3: TGTGCCAGCAGCCCTTTTGCCGCAGGGAACCCTGAAGCTTTCTTT. The chain is built from TRBV14 and TRBJ1-1; TRBD1 is a possible D gene (5 bases). There are 15 residues in the CDR3. The germline CDR1 and CDR2 sequences are SGHDN and FVKESK.

The chain is built from TRBV15 and TRBJ2-7; possibly TRBD1 or TRBD2 for D (5 bases each). CDR3 length: 14 residues. Germline loops: CDR1 LNHNV, CDR2 YYDKDF (reference sequence). Deletions cut 4 bases from V and 2 bases from J, with 12 bases between. The CDR3 loop is CATSISRGPYEQYF. The DNA for the CDR3 is TGTGCCACCAGCATTTCGAGGGGCCCCTACGAGCAGTACTTC.

Concerning this clone: Mismatch with germline at one junction end may stem from a read error. The V gene is TRBV5-5, the J gene TRBJ2-4; tentative D call: TRBD2 (6 bases). Germline loops: CDR1 SGHKS, CDR2 YYEKEE (reference sequence). This CDR3 region has 12 residues. The CDR3 nucleotides are TGTGCCAGCAGCCCCCCGGGGGTCCTTGGGTCCTTC. Encoded protein: CASSPPGVLGSF.

This chain connects TRBV9 to TRBJ2-7; either TRBD1 or TRBD2 may supply D (5 bases each). The germline gives CDR1 SGDLS, CDR2 YYNGEE. The CDR3 loop spans 15 amino acids. Between the trimmed V and J ends, which lost 3 bases and 1 base, there was a span of 14 bases. The CDR3 is CASSGGVGDSYEQYF. DNA for the CDR3: TGTGCCAGCAGCGGAGGCGTGGGGGATTCCTACGAGCAGTACTTC.

This chain links TRBV27 with TRBJ2-1, with D maybe TRBD2 (6 bases). V dropped 5 bases and J dropped 0 bases, with 11 bases sitting between them. The CDR3 spans 15 residues. Germline V gene data show CDR1 as MNHEY and CDR2 as SMNVEV (reference sequence). The CDR3 DNA sequence: TGTGCCAGCAGTACCCTCGGGAGCTCCTACAATGAGCAGTTCTTC. This gives the protein CASSTLGSSYNEQFF.

The chain combines TRBV4-1 with TRBJ2-1; possible D gene TRBD1, 6 bases. The CDR3 extends over 16 amino acids. V lost 6 bases and J lost 0, with 15 bases in between. Germline values: CDR1 MGHRA, CDR2 YSYEKL. The CDR3 sequence is CASRGYGGSSYNEQFF. The CDR3 DNA is TGCGCCAGCAGGGGTTATGGGGGCAGCTCCTACAATGAGCAGTTCTTC.

The V and J genes are TRBV7-6 and TRBJ2-1; D unresolved. The germline V gene has CDR1 SGHVS and CDR2 FNYEAQ. The CDR3 runs 14 residues. The ends were cut back, 4 bases at V and 4 bases at J, with 11 bases in the middle. CDR3: CASSWRTEYNEQFF. CDR3 bases: TGTGCCAGCAGCTGGCGTACCGAATACAATGAGCAGTTCTTC. Based on the CDR3 plus reference TRBV7-6 and TRBJ2-1, the full variable domain is GAGVSQSPRYKVTKRGQDVALRCDPISGHVSLYWYRQALGQGPEFLTYFNYEAQQDKSGLPNDRFSAERPEGSISTLTIQRTEQRDSAMYRCASSWRTEYNEQFFGPGTRLTVL.

The gene calls are TRBV9 and TRBJ2-7; maybe TRBD1 (6 bases). The V end was cut by 2 bases, the J end by 3 bases, with 15 bases between. Germline V gene data show CDR1 as SGDLS and CDR2 as YYNGEE. The CDR3 runs to 15 residues. The CDR3 nucleotides are TGTGCCAGCAGCGTGGGGGCAGGGCCGGGCTACGAGCAGTACTTC. Translation gives CASSVGAGPGYEQYF.

The gene calls are TRBV27 and TRBJ1-1; 9 nucleotides align to TRBD1. The length of the CDR3 is 17 residues. The V gene end was trimmed by 4 bases and the J gene end by 2 bases; junction bases not matched to a gene: 11. CDR1 MNHEY and CDR2 SMNVEV come from the germline V gene (reference sequence). In nucleotides, the CDR3 is TGTGCCAGCAGTTCAAACTGGGGACAGGGAAGTAACACTGAAGCTTTCTTT. Translation gives CASSSNWGQGSNTEAFF.

This clone occurred once. The rearrangement joins TRBV5-6 to TRBJ1-5; tentatively, D is TRBD1 (6 bases). CDR1 and CDR2 from the germline V gene are SGHDT and YYEEEE. CDR3 length: 17 residues. Trimming cost V 1 base and J 6 bases, with 20 bases left between them. CDR3 sequence (DNA): TGTGCCAGCAGCTTGCATATTCTGGGGGCCACCGGTCAGCCCCAGCATTTT. Residues: CASSLHILGATGQPQHF.